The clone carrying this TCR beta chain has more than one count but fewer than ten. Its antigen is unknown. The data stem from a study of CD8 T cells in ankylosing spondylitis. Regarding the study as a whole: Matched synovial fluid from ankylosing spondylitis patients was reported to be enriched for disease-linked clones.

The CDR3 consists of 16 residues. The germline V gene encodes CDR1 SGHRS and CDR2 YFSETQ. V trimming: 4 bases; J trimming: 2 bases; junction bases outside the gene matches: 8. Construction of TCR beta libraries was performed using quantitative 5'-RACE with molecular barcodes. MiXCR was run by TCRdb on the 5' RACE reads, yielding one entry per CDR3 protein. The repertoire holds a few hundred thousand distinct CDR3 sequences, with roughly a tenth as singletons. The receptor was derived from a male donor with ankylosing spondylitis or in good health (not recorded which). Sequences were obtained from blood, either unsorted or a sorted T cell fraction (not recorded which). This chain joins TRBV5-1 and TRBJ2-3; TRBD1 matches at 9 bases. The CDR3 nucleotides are TGCGCCAGCAGCGATATACAGGGGGCGACCACAGATACGCAGTATTTT. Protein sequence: CASSDIQGATTDTQYF.